These 16 T cell receptor beta chains came from one sample sequenced in a study of T cell repertoires in cytomegalovirus infection. These TCRs are of unknown antigen specificity. TCRdb re-called the reads with MiXCR, one entry per CDR3 protein. The data contain 70,000 to 95,000 distinct CDR3 sequences, approximately 30% of them singletons. The source material was CD8+ T cells from cultured PBMCs, sampled from culture after CMV antigen stimulation. The source of these receptors is a human donor in good health (CMV status not recorded). Some clones in this sample may be carry-over from other donors' samples.

This chain uses TRBV12-3 or TRBV12-4 with TRBJ2-6; TRBD1 agrees at 7 bases. The CDR3 covers 17 residues. V shed 0 bases and J 0 bases; nucleotides not matched to a gene: 2. The CDR3 coding sequence is TGTGCCAGCAGTTTAGCCCCAGGGGGCTCTGGGGCCAACGTCCTGACTTTC. Translated, it gives CASSLAPGGSGANVLTF.

In its sample, this clonotype was seen a few times. The chain has TRBV27 and TRBJ2-5; the match to TRBD1 covers 7 bases. Germline V lookup: CDR1 MNHEY, CDR2 SMNVEV (reference sequence). The J segment lost 1 base and the V segment lost 7 bases, leaving 6 bases of the junction unmatched. This CDR3 has 14 amino acids. The CDR3 loop reads CASTRQGPQETQYF. The CDR3 bases are TGTGCCAGCACCCGACAGGGACCCCAAGAGACCCAGTACTTC.

CDR3 loop: CASSQDSGGGEAFF. The CDR3 coding sequence is TGCGCCAGCAGCCAAGATTCTGGGGGCGGTGAAGCTTTCTTT. The chain joins TRBV4-1 to TRBJ1-1; weak D call: TRBD1 (6 bases). In germline, CDR1 is MGHRA, CDR2 YSYEKL. This CDR3 spans 14 amino acids. V lost 0 bases and J 7 bases, leaving 12 bases between the germline ends.

J is TRBJ1-1 and V is TRBV7-9; TRBD1 aligns across 9 bases. CDR1 and CDR2 (germline): SEHNR, FQNEAQ (reference sequence). This CDR3 has 14 amino acids. V shed 6 bases and J 5 bases; nucleotides not matched to a gene: 7. The CDR3 protein is CASRTTGGITEAFF. The CDR3 DNA reads TGTGCCAGCAGAACTACAGGGGGCATAACTGAAGCTTTCTTT.

There are many counts of this clonotype. This chain uses TRBV24-1 with TRBJ2-7; TRBD1 might be the D (6 bases). From germline, CDR1 is KGHDR and CDR2 SFDVKD. Trimming stripped 1 base from V and 2 bases from J, with 14 bases between. The CDR3 has 16 amino acids. CDR3 amino acids: CATSDLPGATTYEQYF. CDR3 nucleotide sequence: TGTGCCACCAGTGATTTACCAGGGGCTACCACCTACGAGCAGTACTTC.

V is TRBV12-3 or TRBV12-4 and J is TRBJ2-3, with 7 bases fitting TRBD2. The CDR3 is 16 amino acids. The V and J ends lost 5 bases and 5 bases, in that order; junction bases with no gene match: 13. The CDR3 DNA follows: TGTGCCAGCAGTCCTCCTACAGCGGGGCCCAGAGATACGCAGTATTTT. Protein product: CASSPPTAGPRDTQYF.

This clonotype was observed a handful of times. The chain carries TRBV20-1 and TRBJ1-1; the D is unclear. This CDR3 comprises 15 residues. With 0 bases removed from V and 5 bases from J, the gap between germline ends came to 16 bases. Germline CDR1 reads DFQATT; CDR2 reads SNEGSKA (reference sequence). The CDR3 is CSARDLHPGWTEAFF. CDR3 nucleotide sequence: TGCAGTGCTAGAGATTTGCATCCGGGTTGGACTGAAGCTTTCTTT.

The rearrangement uses TRBV10-3 and TRBJ1-3, with 9 bases lining up with TRBD1. J was trimmed by 7 bases and V by 10 bases; bases with no gene match: 8. Germline V lookup: CDR1 ENHRY, CDR2 SYGVKD. This CDR3 has 13 amino acids. The CDR3 DNA is TGTGCCAGTTTTGGGACAGGGATGAACACCATATATTTT. Protein: CASFGTGMNTIYF.

The chain is built from TRBV27 and TRBJ1-5; 7 bases line up with TRBD1. The ends lost 4 bases at V and 4 bases at J; junction bases unmatched: 7. Germline CDR1 and CDR2: MNHEY and SMNVEV (reference sequence). The CDR3 is 15 residues long. CDR3 residues: CASSSSRGWNQPQHF. Here the CDR3 DNA reads TGTGCCAGCAGTTCGAGCAGGGGGTGGAATCAGCCCCAGCATTTT.

The chain joins TRBV5-1 to TRBJ2-3; D is unresolved. V gave up 0 bases and J gave up 2 bases, with 7 bases separating them. Per the germline V gene, CDR1 is SGHRS and CDR2 is YFSETQ. The CDR3 extends over 14 amino acids. Here the CDR3 DNA reads TGCGCCAGCAGCTTGGGCGTAGTCACAGATACGCAGTATTTT. This encodes CASSLGVVTDTQYF.

The chain links TRBV5-6 to TRBJ1-6; 8 nucleotides align to TRBD1. The germline gives CDR1 SGHDT, CDR2 YYEEEE. The V gene end was trimmed by 4 bases and the J gene end by 0 bases; junction bases not matched to a gene: 6. The CDR3 has 17 amino acids. CDR3: CASSDGTGHSYNSPLHF. The CDR3 DNA reads as TGTGCCAGCAGCGACGGGACAGGTCACTCCTATAATTCACCCCTCCACTTT.

This clonotype was found a few times. This sequence joins TRBV2 and TRBJ2-7; D gene uncertain. CDR1 and CDR2 (germline): SNHLY, FYNNEI. The V gene lost 6 bases and the J gene lost 2 bases, with 5 bases spanning the gap. The CDR3 length is 11 residues. The DNA of the CDR3 is TGTGCCAGCAGAAGCCCCTACGAGCAGTACTTC. Translating it yields CASRSPYEQYF.

For the CDR3, the DNA is TGTGCCAGCATACAAGGGGTTGAAAAACTGTTTTTT. The encoded protein is CASIQGVEKLFF. The V gene is TRBV7-8, the J gene TRBJ1-4, with a tentative D call TRBD1 (5 bases). V shed 7 bases and J shed 7 bases, with 10 bases lying between them. Germline V lookup: CDR1 SGHVS, CDR2 FQNEAQ. CDR3 length: 12 residues. The full variable domain, its missing parts supplied by reference TRBV7-8 and TRBJ1-4, is GAGVSQSPRYKVAKRGQDVALRCDPISGHVSLFWYQQALGQGPEFLTYFQNEAQLDKSGLPSDRFFAERPEGSVSTLKIQRTQQEDSAVYLCASIQGVEKLFFGSGTQLSVL.

The V gene is TRBV7-7, the J gene TRBJ2-5; no reliable D call. Germline V gene lookup returns CDR1 SSHAT and CDR2 FNYEAQ (reference sequence). This CDR3 is built from 15 residues. V lost 5 bases to trimming and J lost 2 bases, with 15 bases between them. The CDR3 DNA is TGTGCCAGCAGCCCGACCAGGCTCCCACAAGAGACCCAGTACTTC. Translating gives CASSPTRLPQETQYF.

This rearrangement joins TRBV20-1 to TRBJ1-3, with D perhaps TRBD1 (6 bases). Per germline, CDR1 DFQATT and CDR2 SNEGSKA (reference sequence). This CDR3 spans 17 amino acids. V lost 0 bases, J lost 0 bases, and 15 bases lay in between. CDR3 sequence: CSAREKLTGASGNTIYF. The CDR3 nucleotides read TGCAGTGCTAGAGAGAAATTGACGGGGGCCTCTGGAAACACCATATATTTT.

J is TRBJ2-1 and V is TRBV7-6; weak D call: TRBD2 (7 bases). This CDR3 is built from 15 residues. Germline CDR1 is SGHVS and CDR2 is FNYEAQ. V was shortened by 6 bases and J by 0 bases, with 12 bases between the two germline ends. The CDR3, as DNA: TGTGCCAGCAGTCGTAGGGGGGGCTCCTACAATGAGCAGTTCTTC. This gives the protein CASSRRGGSYNEQFF.